These 32 T cell receptor beta chains originate from one sample sequenced in a study of T cell responses to AZD1222 COVID-19 vaccine. Profiling relied on immunoSEQ multiplex PCR, and the TCRdb table lists in-frame clones only, not all of them. The sample holds roughly 160,000 clones, roughly 89% seen once. The source was peripheral blood, collected on day 0 of AZD1222 vaccination. These receptors all come from an adult in good health.

This clone was picked up one time. The rearrangement joins TRBV5-1 to TRBJ1-4; the D gene is possibly TRBD1 (6 bases). Germline CDR1 and CDR2: SGHRS and YFSETQ. With 0 bases removed from V and 4 bases from J, the gap between germline ends came to 13 bases. The CDR3 consists of 16 residues. Written as DNA, the CDR3 is TGCGCCAGCAGCTTGGGGTCAGAAGGGGGTAATGAAAAACTGTTTTTT. It translates to CASSLGSEGGNEKLFF. Full variable domain (missing parts from reference TRBV5-1 and TRBJ1-4): KAGVTQTPRYLIKTRGQQVTLSCSPISGHRSVSWYQQTPGQGLQFLFEYFSETQRNKGNFPGRFSGRQFSNSRSEMNVSTLELGDSALYLCASSLGSEGGNEKLFFGSGTQLSVL.

CDR3 loop: CASSIVSDGYGYTF. In DNA form, the CDR3 reads TGTGCCAGTAGTATTGTATCGGACGGCTATGGCTACACCTTC. The chain combines TRBV19 with TRBJ1-2; D unclear. Deletions cut 3 bases from V and 4 bases from J, with 12 bases between. CDR1 LNHDA and CDR2 SQIVND come from the germline V gene (reference sequence). The CDR3 totals 14 residues.

V gene TRBV5-1 combines with J gene TRBJ2-1; 12 nucleotides line up with TRBD2. This CDR3 region has 15 residues. Germline values: CDR1 SGHRS, CDR2 YFSETQ. V dropped 0 bases and J dropped 7; count of bases not matched to a gene: 2. The CDR3 DNA sequence: TGCGCCAGCAGCTTGGAGCTAGCGGGGGGGAATGAGCAGTTCTTC. Translation: CASSLELAGGNEQFF.

V gene TRBV4-1 combines with J gene TRBJ2-1, with unresolved D. The CDR3 sequence is 16 residues long. With 1 base removed from V and 2 bases from J, the gap between germline ends came to 12 bases. Per germline, CDR1 MGHRA and CDR2 YSYEKL. CDR3: CASSQVDIVTYNEQFF. In DNA, the CDR3 is TGCGCCAGCAGCCAAGTCGACATCGTGACCTACAATGAGCAGTTCTTC.

This clone has just one count. The chain's CDR3 is CASSPRTGDEAFF. CDR3 in DNA: TGTGCCAGCAGCCCCCGGACAGGGGATGAAGCTTTCTTT. The rearrangement joins TRBV7-9 to TRBJ1-1; 9 bases line up with TRBD1. Germline V gene sequence: CDR1 SEHNR, CDR2 FQNEAQ (reference sequence). The V segment lost 5 bases and the J segment 7 bases; nucleotides outside the gene matches: 5. This CDR3 spans 13 amino acids.

This rearrangement joins TRBV5-1 to TRBJ1-4; TRBD1 is a possible D gene (6 bases). The V end lost 6 bases, the J end lost 8 bases, and 17 bases lay between the germline ends. Per the germline V gene, CDR1 is SGHRS and CDR2 is YFSETQ. This CDR3 contains 14 residues. DNA of the CDR3: TGCGCCAGCACTACCGGGGAGGGGGGAGAAAAACTGTTTTTT. Its translation: CASTTGEGGEKLFF.

The chain recombines TRBV7-9 with TRBJ2-3; D is perhaps TRBD1 (6 bases). The V end lost 5 bases, the J end lost 4 bases, and 13 bases lay between the germline ends. The CDR3 covers 14 residues. Germline CDR1 and CDR2: SEHNR and FQNEAQ (reference sequence). CDR3: CASSLRGWSDTQYF. As DNA, the CDR3 is TGTGCCAGCAGCCTCAGGGGTTGGTCAGATACGCAGTATTTT.

The V gene is TRBV19, the J gene TRBJ1-2, with 7 bases lining up with TRBD1. CDR1 is LNHDA, CDR2 SQIVND, per germline (reference sequence). This CDR3 is 15 amino acids long. J was trimmed by 3 bases and V by 4 bases; bases with no gene match: 8. The CDR3 DNA is TGTGCCAGTAGTACAGATGGGACAGCCTACTATGGCTACACCTTC. It codes for CASSTDGTAYYGYTF.

This clone is a singleton in its sample. This may be a read error, as it is one base from a much larger clone. The chain links TRBV6-5 to TRBJ1-2; a possible D gene is TRBD1 (6 bases). Germline loops: CDR1 MNHEY, CDR2 SVGAGI. The length of the CDR3 is 13 residues. The V end was cut by 6 bases, the J end by 3 bases, with 11 bases between. This CDR3 is CASSLQGYYGYTF. DNA for the CDR3: TGTGCCAGCAGCTTACAGGGATACTATGGCTACACCTTC.

In DNA, the CDR3 is TGTGCCAGCAGCCCGCTACAGGGGCCACCCCTCCACTTT. This codes for CASSPLQGPPLHF. This chain uses TRBV3-1 (or the pseudogene TRBV3-2) with TRBJ1-6; 7 nucleotides align to TRBD1. The CDR3 is 13 amino acids. In germline, CDR1 is LGHDT, CDR2 YNNKEL (reference sequence). The J segment lost 11 bases and the V segment lost 4 bases, leaving 5 bases of the junction unmatched.

The chain recombines TRBV2 with TRBJ2-1; TRBD1 is a possible D gene (6 bases). The CDR3 is 15 amino acids. The germline V gene has CDR1 SNHLY and CDR2 FYNNEI. Trimming took 7 bases from V and 0 from J, leaving 13 bases between them. This chain's CDR3 is CASTERGTSYNEQFF. CDR3 sequence (DNA): TGTGCCAGCACCGAAAGGGGGACCTCCTACAATGAGCAGTTCTTC. Filled out from reference TRBV2 and TRBJ2-1, the complete variable domain reads EPEVTQTPSHQVTQMGQEVILRCVPISNHLYFYWYRQILGQKVEFLVSFYNNEISEKSEIFDDQFSVERPDGSNFTLKIRSTKLEDSAMYFCASTERGTSYNEQFFGPGTRLTVL.

The chain uses TRBV3-1 (or the pseudogene TRBV3-2) and TRBJ1-5; a weak D match, TRBD1 (6 bases). The germline gives CDR1 LGHDT, CDR2 YNNKEL (reference sequence). CDR3 length equals 13 residues. Trimming stripped 4 bases from V and 7 bases from J, with 11 bases between. The CDR3 protein is CASSPPGAQPQHF. The CDR3 coding sequence is TGTGCCAGCAGCCCCCCGGGGGCCCAGCCCCAGCATTTT.

The V call is TRBV2, the J call TRBJ2-7; D is ambiguous. The length of the CDR3 is 17 residues. Looked up from germline, CDR1 is SNHLY and CDR2 is FYNNEI. Trimming shortened V by 3 bases and J by 0 bases, and 18 bases separated the two germline ends. The CDR3 DNA follows: TGTGCCAGCAGTGATCGTTTGGGGTTTTCCAGCTCCTACGAGCAGTACTTC. Protein product: CASSDRLGFSSSYEQYF.

The genes are TRBV11-3 and TRBJ1-3; a weak D match, TRBD1 (6 bases). The CDR3 is 15 amino acids. Germline lookup yields CDR1 SGHNT and CDR2 YENEEA. The V end was cut by 1 base, the J end by 0 bases, with 7 bases between. CDR3: CASSLGTVSGNTIYF. CDR3 coding DNA: TGTGCCAGCAGCTTAGGGACAGTCTCTGGAAACACCATATATTTT.

The V call is TRBV6-5, the J call TRBJ1-5; D is unresolved. CDR3 length: 14 amino acids. V was cut by 6 bases and J by 7 bases, with 16 bases left in between. Germline V lookup: CDR1 MNHEY, CDR2 SVGAGI. The CDR3 nucleotides read TGTGCCAGCAGCGAGCCGCCCTCAGTGCAGCCCCAGCATTTT. This gives the protein CASSEPPSVQPQHF.

This chain uses TRBV18 with TRBJ2-7; no definite D call. The germline CDR1 and CDR2 sequences are KGHSH and LQKENI. The CDR3 totals 12 residues. V lost 3 bases and J lost 5, with 8 bases in between. The CDR3 DNA follows: TGTGCCAGCTCACCCCAAGGTGACGAGCAGTACTTC. It translates to CASSPQGDEQYF. The entire variable domain, with the rest obtained from reference TRBV18 and TRBJ2-7, is as follows: NAGVMQNPRHLVRRRGQEARLRCSPMKGHSHVYWYRQLPEEGLKFMVYLQKENIIDESGMPKERFSAEFPKEGPSILRIQQVVRGDSAAYFCASSPQGDEQYFGPGTRLTVT.

The chain recombines TRBV5-1 with TRBJ1-1; 7 bases align to TRBD1. CDR1 SGHRS and CDR2 YFSETQ come from the germline V gene. This CDR3 region has 18 residues. With V trimmed by 0 bases and J by 4 bases, 15 bases remained unmatched. The CDR3 DNA follows: TGCGCCAGCAGCTTGGTCCCCGGGACAGCCCTAACCGGCACTGAAGCTTTCTTT. Translation gives CASSLVPGTALTGTEAFF. Full variable domain (rest looked up from reference TRBV5-1 and TRBJ1-1): KAGVTQTPRYLIKTRGQQVTLSCSPISGHRSVSWYQQTPGQGLQFLFEYFSETQRNKGNFPGRFSGRQFSNSRSEMNVSTLELGDSALYLCASSLVPGTALTGTEAFFGQGTRLTVV.

The V call is TRBV6-2 or TRBV6-3, the J call TRBJ2-7; D gene uncertain. The CDR3 is 14 residues long. Trimming removed 5 bases from V and 3 bases from J, with 14 bases in between. The germline CDR1 and CDR2 sequences are MNHEY and SVGEGT. The CDR3 nucleotides are TGTGCCAGCAGTGGAGTAGTAACCGGCTACGAGCAGTACTTC. It is translated as CASSGVVTGYEQYF.

V and J are TRBV27 and TRBJ2-7, with a possible D match to TRBD1 (5 bases). CDR3 length equals 15 residues. Trimming left V 0 bases short and J 9 bases short, with 18 bases between. Germline V lookup: CDR1 MNHEY, CDR2 SMNVEV (reference sequence). The CDR3 DNA sequence: TGTGCCAGCAGTTTATCGACGGCAGGGTCTGGCGGGCAGTACTTC. Its protein product is CASSLSTAGSGGQYF.

The J gene is TRBJ2-1, the V gene TRBV9; perhaps TRBD2 as D (6 bases). Trimming pared 3 bases from V and 1 base from J, leaving 8 bases between. Germline V lookup: CDR1 SGDLS, CDR2 YYNGEE. The CDR3 has 14 amino acids. For the CDR3, the DNA is TGTGCCAGCAGCGCGGGACTTTCCTACAATGAGCAGTTCTTC. Its protein is CASSAGLSYNEQFF.

The chain combines TRBV27 with TRBJ1-5; no firm D call. CDR3 length: 14 residues. From germline, CDR1 is MNHEY and CDR2 SMNVEV (reference sequence). V was cut by 5 bases and J by 5 bases, with 13 bases left in between. The CDR3 is CASSPTFRYQPQHF. CDR3 DNA: TGTGCCAGCAGTCCTACTTTCCGATATCAGCCCCAGCATTTT.

This clone was detected a few times. The rearrangement uses TRBV7-9 and TRBJ1-5; D might be TRBD1 (6 bases). V was trimmed by 3 bases and J by 4 bases, leaving 13 bases between them. There are 15 residues in the CDR3. Germline V gene lookup returns CDR1 SEHNR and CDR2 FQNEAQ (reference sequence). CDR3 amino acids: CASSFGSDSNQPQHF. DNA of the CDR3: TGTGCCAGCAGCTTCGGTTCGGACAGTAATCAGCCCCAGCATTTT.

This chain joins TRBV10-1 and TRBJ2-7, with D maybe TRBD1 (5 bases). Germline lookup yields CDR1 WNHNN and CDR2 SYGVQD (reference sequence). The ends were cut back, 6 bases at V and 3 bases at J, with 6 bases in the middle. The CDR3 spans 11 residues. Here the CDR3 reads CASRTDYEQYF. The CDR3 nucleotides read TGCGCCAGCAGGACAGACTACGAGCAGTACTTC.

The chain is built from TRBV27 and TRBJ1-1; D unclear. V lost 4 bases to trimming and J lost 1 base, with 10 bases between them. The germline V gene encodes CDR1 MNHEY and CDR2 SMNVEV (reference sequence). The CDR3 contains 14 residues. CDR3 sequence reads: CASSYLGENTEAFF. CDR3 sequence (DNA): TGTGCCAGCAGTTACCTCGGGGAGAACACTGAAGCTTTCTTT.

J is TRBJ1-1 and V is TRBV4-2; D is unclear. The CDR3 runs 13 residues. V lost 4 bases, J lost 2 bases, and 8 bases lay in between. Germline lookup yields CDR1 LGHNA and CDR2 YNFKEQ. The CDR3, as DNA: TGTGCCAGCAGCCTAACAGCAAACACTGAAGCTTTCTTT. Protein sequence: CASSLTANTEAFF.

The DNA for the CDR3 is TGTGCCACCAATGAAGCCCCTTCACCCCTCCACTTT. It specifies CATNEAPSPLHF. V gene TRBV6-1 combines with J gene TRBJ1-6; D is uncertain. The V gene lost 10 bases and the J gene lost 9 bases, with 13 bases spanning the gap. The CDR3 has 12 amino acids. Per the germline V gene, CDR1 is MNHNS and CDR2 is SASEGT.

The chain links TRBV6-1 to TRBJ1-5; TRBD1 agrees at 10 bases. CDR1 is MNHNS and CDR2 is SASEGT in the germline V gene. The CDR3 has 15 residues. After removal of 8 bases from V and 6 bases from J, the junction contained 10 bases not matched to a gene. CDR3 DNA: TGTGCCAGCTGTTGGGACAGGGGTTTTACTCAGCCCCAGCATTTT. As protein: CASCWDRGFTQPQHF.

The rearrangement links TRBV14 to TRBJ1-4; D gene unclear. Trimming shortened V by 4 bases and J by 5 bases, and 8 bases separated the two germline ends. Germline V CDR1 and CDR2: SGHDN, FVKESK. The CDR3 has 13 residues. The CDR3 DNA reads TGTGCCAGCAGCCGGGGTCTAAATGAAAAACTGTTTTTT. Its translation: CASSRGLNEKLFF.

This chain uses TRBV9 with TRBJ1-5, with TRBD1 matching 10 bases. Germline V gene lookup returns CDR1 SGDLS and CDR2 YYNGEE. The CDR3 sequence is 14 residues long. V lost 0 bases and J lost 6; bases outside the gene matches: 0. The CDR3 protein is CASSVGTGGQPQHF. DNA of the CDR3: TGTGCCAGCAGCGTAGGGACAGGGGGTCAGCCCCAGCATTTT.

The chain joins TRBV7-2 to TRBJ1-2; D not certain. CDR3 length equals 13 residues. Germline V gives CDR1 SGHTA, CDR2 FQGNSA. Trimming removed 5 bases from V and 4 bases from J, with 11 bases in between. CDR3 nucleotide sequence: TGTGCCAGCAGCGTCCAGCCTCTCTATGGCTACACCTTC. This codes for CASSVQPLYGYTF. Filled out from reference TRBV7-2 and TRBJ1-2, the complete variable domain reads GAGVSQSPSNKVTEKGKDVELRCDPISGHTALYWYRQSLGQGLEFLIYFQGNSAPDKSGLPSDRFSAERTGGSVSTLTIQRTQQEDSAVYLCASSVQPLYGYTFGSGTRLTVV.

This clone is a singleton in its sample. CDR3 DNA: TGTGCCAGCAGCTTAGAAACAGTCTCCTACGAGCAGTACTTC. It is translated as CASSLETVSYEQYF. The chain links TRBV7-9 to TRBJ2-7; D is undetermined. Trimming shortened V by 1 base and J by 0 bases, and 7 bases separated the two germline ends. This CDR3 spans 14 amino acids. From germline, CDR1 is SEHNR and CDR2 FQNEAQ (reference sequence).

V is TRBV7-8 and J is TRBJ2-5; 10 bases are shared with TRBD2. After removal of 4 bases from V and 4 bases from J, the junction contained 9 bases not matched to a gene. Germline CDR1 reads SGHVS; CDR2 reads FQNEAQ. The CDR3 spans 16 residues. The CDR3, as DNA: TGTGCCAGCAGCTCCAAACTAGCGGGACGGGGAGAGACCCAGTACTTC. Protein: CASSSKLAGRGETQYF.